The TCR beta chain under discussion was sequenced for a study of T cells in narcolepsy. Study observations and caveats: Blood of same and different patients, but not healthy controls, reportedly held recurring autoreactive clonotypes.

Remarks on this clone: Its antigen is still unknown.

Clones were sequenced by immunoSEQ multiplex PCR, and TCRdb holds only the in-frame ones, with some missing. Of around 27,000 clones in the sample, about four fifths were seen once. This CDR3 comprises 15 residues. V shed 6 bases and J 0 bases; nucleotides not matched to a gene: 5. Germline V CDR1 and CDR2: LNHDA, SQIVND (reference sequence). The specimen was CD45RA- memory CD4+ T cells from PBMCs. The sequence derives from a human donor with narcolepsy. The chain joins TRBV19 to TRBJ1-3, with 7 bases matching TRBD1. The CDR3 DNA sequence: TGTGCCAGTAGACTGGACAGGTCCTCTGGAAACACCATATATTTT. It codes for CASRLDRSSGNTIYF.